This T cell receptor (beta chain) is drawn from a study of PD-1 blockade in classical Hodgkin lymphoma. Generated by immunoSEQ multiplex PCR, the TCRdb table keeps only in-frame clones and is missing some. The sample lists 20,000 to 25,000 clones, about 94% occurring once. Germline V gene data show CDR1 as LGHNA and CDR2 as YSLEER. This CDR3 contains 18 residues. Trimming cost V 2 bases and J 4 bases; bases outside gene matches: 11. The time point was: newly diagnosed, previously untreated cHL patient sample. Sample: peripheral blood mononuclear cells (PBMCs). This receptor was taken from a human donor with classical Hodgkin lymphoma. V usage is TRBV4-3 and J usage is TRBJ2-2; 9 bases are a match to TRBD1. This CDR3 is CASSQFGTGTGLTGELFF. The CDR3 nucleotides read TGCGCCAGCAGCCAATTCGGGACCGGGACAGGGCTCACCGGGGAGCTGTTTTTT.